The 32 T cell receptor beta chains reported below all come from one sample, sequenced in a study of blood T cells in healthy people across ages (dated by TCRdb to between 2015 and 2017). The library was generated by 5' RACE. A second roughly 6 to 12 cycle PCR used a sample-barcoded 5' primer and a J-beta primer mix. TCRdb reran the public reads through fastp at Q25 and MiXCR, keeping productive beta chains. Rows with one shared CDR3 protein collapse into an entry with the most common genes and DNA. The sample table holds 1.8 million or so distinct CDR3 sequences, of which roughly two fifths were seen once. The ten largest clones represent about 23% of the sample. The source material was blood. These TCRs come from a human donor in good health.

This clonotype was observed a handful of times. The chain employs TRBV5-6 and TRBJ1-2; maybe TRBD1 (5 bases). The CDR3 runs 14 residues. Germline V gene sequence: CDR1 SGHDT, CDR2 YYEEEE. Trimming stripped 8 bases from V and 2 bases from J, with 16 bases between. The CDR3 protein is CASSRLSGNYGYTF. The CDR3 DNA reads TGTGCCAGTAGCCGGCTCTCAGGGAACTATGGCTACACCTTC.

The rearrangement joins TRBV28 to TRBJ1-2; D perhaps matches TRBD1 (5 bases). Trimming pared 3 bases from V and 8 bases from J, leaving 16 bases between. Looked up from germline, CDR1 is MDHEN and CDR2 is SYDVKM. The CDR3 spans 14 residues. The CDR3 DNA is TGTGCCAGCAGTTTTCTTCAGGGCGGGGCGGGCTACACCTTC. This encodes CASSFLQGGAGYTF.

A few counts support this clonotype. The V and J genes are TRBV10-3 and TRBJ2-5, with D perhaps being TRBD1 or TRBD2 (5 bases each). Judging by the DNA end, TRBJ2-7 fits better; the J call may be wrong. CDR3 length: 15 amino acids. CDR1 ENHRY and CDR2 SYGVKD come from the germline V gene. The CDR3 nucleotides read TGTGCCATCAGGGAGCCGGGGCAAGGCAACTACGAGCAGTACTTC. Translating it yields CAIREPGQGNYEQYF.

V and J are TRBV7-2 and TRBJ1-2; 12 positions match TRBD1. CDR1 and CDR2 from the germline V gene are SGHTA and FQGNSA. Unmatched junction bases numbered 9, after V lost 6 bases and J lost 4 bases. The CDR3 is 16 residues long. DNA of the CDR3: TGTGCCAGCAGTTTCGTGGGACAGGGGGCTATCTATGGCTACACCTTC. Protein: CASSFVGQGAIYGYTF.

This clonotype came up a few times. The chain combines TRBV20-1 with TRBJ2-7; D is undetermined. Trimming shortened V by 7 bases and J by 2 bases, and 15 bases separated the two germline ends. The CDR3 has 13 residues. Germline V gene lookup returns CDR1 DFQATT and CDR2 SNEGSKA (reference sequence). The CDR3 DNA follows: TGCAGTGGAAACGCAGTTAGGACCTACGAGCAGTACTTC. Its translation is CSGNAVRTYEQYF.

The chain employs TRBV6-5 and TRBJ1-5; unclear D gene. The V end lost 8 bases, the J end lost 2 bases, and 16 bases lay between the germline ends. Germline CDR1 and CDR2: MNHEY and SVGAGI. The CDR3 is made up of 15 amino acids. The CDR3 here is CASGRTSRGNQPQHF. In DNA, the CDR3 is TGTGCCAGCGGCAGGACCTCGCGGGGCAATCAGCCCCAGCATTTT.

This clonotype has more than one count but fewer than ten. V gene TRBV12-3 or TRBV12-4 combines with J gene TRBJ1-6; no reliable D call. Trimming stripped 5 bases from V and 0 bases from J, with 2 bases between. The CDR3 extends over 13 amino acids. The CDR3 nucleotides read TGTGCCAGCAGTAACTCCTATAATTCACCCCTCCACTTT. This codes for CASSNSYNSPLHF.

V is TRBV5-5 and J is TRBJ2-1, with D possibly being TRBD2 (6 bases). Germline CDR1 reads SGHKS; CDR2 reads YYEKEE (reference sequence). V shed 8 bases and J shed 9 bases, with 9 bases lying between them. This CDR3 spans 10 amino acids. CDR3 nucleotide sequence: TGTGCCAGTAGCGGAGCTGAGCAGTTCTTC. This sequence encodes CASSGAEQFF.

V gene TRBV7-2 combines with J gene TRBJ2-3; 11 nucleotides align to TRBD2. This CDR3 has 15 residues. Unmatched junction bases numbered 2, after V lost 3 bases and J lost 3 bases. CDR1 is SGHTA, CDR2 FQGNSA, per germline. CDR3: CASSLTSGMTDTQYF. The DNA of the CDR3 is TGTGCCAGCAGCTTGACTAGCGGGATGACAGATACGCAGTATTTT. Complete variable domain (other parts from reference TRBV7-2 and TRBJ2-3): GAGVSQSPSNKVTEKGKDVELRCDPISGHTALYWYRQSLGQGLEFLIYFQGNSAPDKSGLPSDRFSAERTGGSVSTLTIQRTQQEDSAVYLCASSLTSGMTDTQYFGPGTRLTVL.

The gene calls are TRBV10-3 and TRBJ2-3, with D perhaps assigned TRBD1 or TRBD2 (5 bases each). CDR1 and CDR2 from the germline V gene are ENHRY and SYGVKD. This CDR3 has 13 residues. V was trimmed by 4 bases and J by 9 bases, leaving 14 bases between them. CDR3 protein: CAISGDGKETQYF. As DNA, the CDR3 is TGTGCCATCAGTGGGGACGGGAAAGAAACGCAGTATTTT.

The V gene is TRBV4-3, the J gene TRBJ1-2; no definite D call. The CDR3 is 14 residues long. Trimming took off 1 base at V and 5 bases at J, with 11 bases between the two ends. The germline V gene encodes CDR1 LGHNA and CDR2 YSLEER. CDR3 sequence: CASSQGGVKYGYTF. For the CDR3, the DNA is TGCGCCAGCAGCCAAGGTGGGGTCAAGTATGGCTACACCTTC.

The chain is built from TRBV29-1 and TRBJ2-5; D is unclear. Trimming took off 4 bases at V and 2 bases at J, with 11 bases between the two ends. The CDR3 extends over 13 amino acids. CDR1 and CDR2 (germline): SQVTM, ANQGSEA. CDR3 protein: CSVGFVIQETQYF. The CDR3 bases are TGCAGCGTTGGCTTTGTCATACAAGAGACCCAGTACTTC.

In its sample, this clonotype was seen a few times. V is TRBV5-1 and J is TRBJ2-4; D could derive from TRBD1 or TRBD2 (7 bases each). The CDR3 contains 17 residues. Trimming left V 1 base short and J 4 bases short, with 18 bases between. The germline CDR1 and CDR2 sequences are SGHRS and YFSETQ. The CDR3 region has the DNA TGCGCCAGCAGCTTGAGAGCGGGACAGTCTAAGAAAAACATTCAGTACTTC. This translates into CASSLRAGQSKKNIQYF.

The V and J genes are TRBV27 and TRBJ2-6, with a tentative D call TRBD2 (7 bases). This CDR3 spans 19 amino acids. Germline-derived CDR1 and CDR2 are MNHEY and SMNVEV (reference sequence). V lost 7 bases and J lost 3, with 25 bases in between. CDR3 residues: CASTSVSGGHSFGANVLTF. CDR3 DNA sequence: TGTGCCAGCACCTCCGTCTCGGGGGGACACTCCTTTGGGGCCAACGTCCTGACTTTC.

The V and J genes are TRBV4-3 and TRBJ1-1; D remains ambiguous. Germline V gives CDR1 LGHNA, CDR2 YSLEER. Deletions cut 0 bases from V and 0 bases from J, with 14 bases between. The CDR3 has 17 amino acids. This CDR3 is CASSQDYPPTVNTEAFF. The CDR3 DNA sequence: TGCGCCAGCAGCCAAGATTACCCCCCGACCGTGAACACTGAAGCTTTCTTT.

This clonotype was seen a handful of times. V is TRBV9 and J is TRBJ1-1; 7 nucleotides line up with TRBD1. V was clipped by 4 bases and J by 0 bases; unmatched bases: 3. Germline V gene data show CDR1 as SGDLS and CDR2 as YYNGEE. The CDR3 extends over 14 amino acids. The CDR3 region has the DNA TGTGCCAGCAGCCAGGGGGGTATGAACACTGAAGCTTTCTTT. Translation: CASSQGGMNTEAFF.

Remarks on this clonotype: Germline and junction disagree at one end, which may indicate a read error. The CDR3 loop reads CASSLVSGGPSTDAQYF. The CDR3, as DNA: TGTGCCAGCAGTTTAGTCAGCGGGGGTCCTAGCACAGATGCGCAGTATTTT. The chain joins TRBV12-3 or TRBV12-4 to TRBJ2-3, with 8 bases matching TRBD2. This CDR3 is 17 amino acids long.

The table lists this clonotype with a few counts. The V and J genes are TRBV20-1 and TRBJ2-1; 7 bases fit TRBD2. This CDR3 contains 13 residues. Germline lookup yields CDR1 DFQATT and CDR2 SNEGSKA (reference sequence). V was pared by 8 bases and J by 4 bases, with 8 bases of the junction left unmatched. DNA for the CDR3: TGCAGTTTTGTGAGGGGAGGGTACAATGAGCAGTTCTTC. Its translation is CSFVRGGYNEQFF.

Note on this clonotype: This may stem from a read error, because a much larger clone lies one nucleotide away. This sequence joins TRBV7-9 and TRBJ2-3; 9 nucleotides match TRBD1. In germline, CDR1 is SEHNR, CDR2 FQNEAQ (reference sequence). This CDR3 comprises 15 residues. As DNA, the CDR3 is TGTGCCGGCAGCTTCGGACAGGGGACCACAGATACGCAGTATTTT. Its protein is CAGSFGQGTTDTQYF.

In the case of this clonotype: The junction departs from germline at one end; a sequencing error may be responsible. The gene calls are TRBV5-5 and TRBJ2-5, with a tentative D call TRBD2 (6 bases). Germline lookup yields CDR1 SGHKS and CDR2 YYEKEE (reference sequence). The CDR3 totals 12 residues. In DNA form, the CDR3 reads TGTACCAGCAGCTGGTCTAGGGAGGCCCAGTACTTC. It translates to CTSSWSREAQYF.

This chain connects TRBV12-3 or TRBV12-4 to TRBJ1-5, with 7 nucleotides matching TRBD1. V shed 3 bases, J shed 3 bases, and the junction held 5 bases outside the gene matches. This CDR3 contains 15 residues. As DNA, the CDR3 is TGTGCCAGCAGTTTCAGGGACAGCCTCAATCAGCCCCAGCATTTT. This encodes CASSFRDSLNQPQHF.

The sample holds a few counts of this clonotype. V is TRBV24-1 and J is TRBJ2-7, with a weak D call TRBD1 (6 bases). This CDR3 has 13 amino acids. Germline V gene data show CDR1 as KGHDR and CDR2 as SFDVKD. V lost 7 bases and J 3 bases, leaving 12 bases between the germline ends. The CDR3 here is CATRGQTGYEQYF. DNA for the CDR3: TGTGCCACCAGAGGACAGACTGGCTACGAGCAGTACTTC.

This chain links TRBV20-1 with TRBJ1-4; a possible D gene is TRBD1 (6 bases). The CDR3 loop spans 15 amino acids. Germline CDR1 is DFQATT and CDR2 is SNEGSKA (reference sequence). The V end lost 3 bases, the J end lost 3 bases, and 14 bases lay between the germline ends. The CDR3 spells CSASPGARSNEKLFF. The CDR3 nucleotides read TGCAGTGCTAGTCCGGGGGCCCGCTCTAATGAAAAACTGTTTTTT.

Turning to this clonotype: This is likely a read error, given that the CDR3 carries no conserved phenylalanine or tryptophan at its end. The V call is TRBV7-2, the J call TRBJ2-4; tentatively, D is TRBD2 (5 bases). Germline CDR1 is SGHTA and CDR2 is FQGNSA. V was trimmed by 1 base and J by 8 bases, leaving 15 bases between them. CDR3 length: 15 residues. CDR3 sequence reads: CASSLVGGQMDIQYV. DNA for the CDR3: TGTGCCAGCAGCTTAGTAGGAGGTCAGATGGACATTCAGTACGTC.

This chain connects TRBV20-1 to TRBJ2-7, with 10 bases aligning to TRBD1. This CDR3 region has 17 residues. Germline V gene data show CDR1 as DFQATT and CDR2 as SNEGSKA (reference sequence). J gave up 5 bases and V 1 base, and 14 bases lay outside the gene matches. CDR3 nucleotides: TGCAGTGCTAGAGTCCCCCCCGGGACAGGGGTGAGCAACGAGCAGTACTTC. Translation gives CSARVPPGTGVSNEQYF.

This clonotype was seen a few times. The V gene is TRBV20-1, the J gene TRBJ2-1, with 8 bases matching TRBD2. V trimming: 6 bases; J trimming: 3 bases; junction bases outside the gene matches: 4. CDR3 length: 13 residues. Germline lookup yields CDR1 DFQATT and CDR2 SNEGSKA (reference sequence). This chain's CDR3 is CSAPGTSYNEQFF. The CDR3 DNA sequence: TGCAGTGCGCCCGGGACTAGCTACAATGAGCAGTTCTTC.

This chain links TRBV5-1 with TRBJ2-7, with 7 positions matching TRBD1. This CDR3 is 15 amino acids long. Germline V lookup: CDR1 SGHRS, CDR2 YFSETQ. V shed 2 bases and J 0 bases; nucleotides not matched to a gene: 5. The CDR3 loop is CASSFGQVVSYEQYF. CDR3 sequence (DNA): TGCGCCAGCAGCTTTGGACAGGTTGTCTCCTACGAGCAGTACTTC.

The chain joins TRBV12-3 or TRBV12-4 to TRBJ2-3; D remains unclear. The length of the CDR3 is 14 residues. The V end lost 2 bases, the J end lost 6 bases, and 12 bases lay between the germline ends. In nucleotides, the CDR3 is TGTGCCAGCAGTTTAACACTCCCACCTGATACGCAGTATTTT. It translates to CASSLTLPPDTQYF.

The chain recombines TRBV29-1 with TRBJ2-2, with TRBD2 as a possible D gene (6 bases). Trimming took off 4 bases at V and 7 bases at J, with 13 bases between the two ends. This CDR3 contains 13 residues. Germline CDR1 is SQVTM and CDR2 is ANQGSEA. CDR3 region: CSVVVGGGGELFF. CDR3 bases: TGCAGCGTTGTCGTGGGGGGTGGCGGGGAGCTGTTTTTT.

This clonotype was seen more than once but under ten times. V gene TRBV15 combines with J gene TRBJ1-2; no definite D call. CDR1 and CDR2 (germline): LNHNV, YYDKDF (reference sequence). This CDR3 has 15 amino acids. V was pared by 0 bases and J by 4 bases, with 12 bases between. The CDR3 DNA sequence: TGTGCCACCAGCAGAGACCCCGGACGGGTCTATGGCTACACCTTC. This encodes CATSRDPGRVYGYTF.

The chain employs TRBV5-5 and TRBJ2-1; tentative D call: TRBD1 (5 bases). This CDR3 is 15 amino acids long. The germline V gene has CDR1 SGHKS and CDR2 YYEKEE (reference sequence). Trimming left V 1 base short and J 4 bases short, with 12 bases between. CDR3 sequence reads: CASSLRRVNYNEQFF. In DNA form, the CDR3 reads TGTGCCAGCAGCTTGCGCAGGGTCAATTACAATGAGCAGTTCTTC.

As concerns this clonotype: At one boundary the junction diverges from the germline segment, which might be a read error. The chain carries TRBV5-1 and TRBJ2-5; either TRBD1 or TRBD2 may fit D (5 bases each). Germline CDR1 SGHRS, CDR2 YFSETQ. The length of the CDR3 is 15 residues. The CDR3 here is CASSWGRKGREIQYF. The CDR3 nucleotides are TGCGCCAGCAGCTGGGGACGGAAGGGCCGAGAGATCCAGTACTTC.